This T cell receptor (beta chain) was sequenced in a study of radiotherapy plus CTLA-4 blockade in lung cancer. The wider study: An objective response was seen in 18% of patients, and disease control in less than 40%.

Chemo-refractory metastatic non-small-cell lung cancer patients received focal radiation with ipilimumab CTLA-4 blockade. As concerns this clone: Its cognate antigen is unknown.

With V trimmed by 0 bases and J by 3 bases, 2 bases remained unmatched. This CDR3 region has 15 residues. Germline assignment: CDR1 WSHSY and CDR2 SAAADI. The study's findings and limits: Researchers report tumor-derived TCR clones expanding in blood after radiotherapy plus ipilimumab. Early shifts in blood T cell clones, with interferon-beta, reportedly predicted response best.

Produced via immunoSEQ multiplex PCR; TCRdb's table is partial and in-frame only. The repertoire holds tens of thousands of clones, around 80% seen once, with roughly 4% in the top ten. The clonotype was recovered from a human donor with non-small cell lung cancer who had a partial response to radiotherapy plus ipilimumab. Sequencing was performed on peripheral blood, taken from a patient treated with radiotherapy plus ipilimumab. The chain joins TRBV10-2 to TRBJ2-7; 10 bases are a match to TRBD1. CDR3 region: CASSESTGGRYEQYF. As DNA, the CDR3 is TGCGCCAGCAGTGAGTCGACAGGGGGCCGCTACGAGCAGTACTTC.